These 13 T cell receptor beta chains were sequenced from one sample in a study of blood T cell repertoires in COVID-19. Clones were read by immunoSEQ multiplex PCR, and TCRdb kept only the in-frame ones, dropping some. This sample has roughly 250,000 clones, with about 81% found just once. Material for sequencing was peripheral blood. Every receptor here comes from a woman in her fifties or sixties with active or convalescent COVID-19.

V usage is TRBV6-4 and J usage is TRBJ1-1, with D perhaps matching TRBD1 (5 bases). Germline assignment: CDR1 MRHNA and CDR2 SNTAGT. Trimming pared 4 bases from V and 3 bases from J, leaving 12 bases between. The CDR3 is 14 residues long. The DNA for the CDR3 is TGTGCCAGCAGTGTCGGGGGAGCGGACACTGAAGCTTTCTTT. It translates to CASSVGGADTEAFF.

Only one count was recorded for this clone. In nucleotides, the CDR3 is TGTGCCAGCAGCCAAGATACAGGCCGAAATCAGCCCCAGCATTTT. It translates to CASSQDTGRNQPQHF. The chain combines TRBV4-2 with TRBJ1-5; D possibly corresponds to TRBD1 (5 bases). Germline V gives CDR1 LGHNA, CDR2 YNFKEQ. The CDR3 is made up of 15 amino acids. With 0 bases removed from V and 4 bases from J, the gap between germline ends came to 10 bases.

This chain links TRBV5-1 with TRBJ2-4; TRBD1 agrees at 8 bases. V shed 0 bases, J shed 2 bases, and the junction held 4 bases outside the gene matches. Germline V gives CDR1 SGHRS, CDR2 YFSETQ. The CDR3 covers 16 residues. CDR3 in DNA: TGCGCCAGCAGCTTGGCAGGGGGCTGGACCAAAAACATTCAGTACTTC. Protein sequence: CASSLAGGWTKNIQYF.

V and J are TRBV30 and TRBJ2-2, with 9 bases identical to TRBD2. J was trimmed by 0 bases and V by 3 bases; bases with no gene match: 5. This CDR3 region has 16 residues. Germline CDR1 is GTSNPN and CDR2 is SVGIG (reference sequence). In DNA, the CDR3 is TGTGCCTGGAGAAAAGCGGGGGGACCGAACACCGGGGAGCTGTTTTTT. It yields the protein CAWRKAGGPNTGELFF.

The chain uses TRBV6-1 and TRBJ2-1; 8 bases match TRBD2. This CDR3 is 14 amino acids long. V lost 1 base and J lost 9; bases outside the gene matches: 5. From germline, CDR1 is MNHNS and CDR2 SASEGT. CDR3 nucleotides: TGTGCCAGCAGTGAAGGGCTAGCGGGTCGTGAGCAGTTCTTC. Translated: CASSEGLAGREQFF.

The V call is TRBV7-6, the J call TRBJ2-2; no clear D gene. V was trimmed by 5 bases and J by 1 base, leaving 5 bases between them. Germline V gene lookup returns CDR1 SGHVS and CDR2 FNYEAQ. This CDR3 has 13 residues. The CDR3 loop is CASSPGNTGELFF. DNA of the CDR3: TGTGCCAGCAGCCCGGGGAACACCGGGGAGCTGTTTTTT.

The V and J genes are TRBV4-1 and TRBJ2-6, with 9 bases fitting TRBD2. The CDR3 runs to 18 residues. The V gene end was trimmed by 1 base and the J gene end by 0 bases; junction bases not matched to a gene: 4. The germline V gene has CDR1 MGHRA and CDR2 YSYEKL. The CDR3, as DNA: TGCGCCAGCAGCCAAGCAAGCGGGGGGAACTCTGGGGCCAACGTCCTGACTTTC. This sequence encodes CASSQASGGNSGANVLTF.

The V call is TRBV14, the J call TRBJ2-7; 9 positions match TRBD1. The ends lost 6 bases at V and 2 bases at J; junction bases unmatched: 5. Germline assignment: CDR1 SGHDN and CDR2 FVKESK. There are 14 residues in the CDR3. The CDR3 sequence: CASSHGQGPYEQYF. The DNA for the CDR3 is TGTGCCAGCAGTCACGGACAGGGGCCCTACGAGCAGTACTTC.

The V and J genes are TRBV2 and TRBJ2-7; the D gene is possibly TRBD1 (5 bases). The V gene's germline CDR1 is SNHLY and CDR2 FYNNEI. The CDR3 sequence is 12 residues long. Trimming shortened V by 6 bases and J by 2 bases, and 8 bases separated the two germline ends. CDR3 nucleotide sequence: TGTGCCAGCAGAGGGGCCGCCTACGAGCAGTACTTC. This sequence encodes CASRGAAYEQYF.

The V call is TRBV7-6, the J call TRBJ2-2; 7 bases line up with TRBD1. Per the germline V gene, CDR1 is SGHVS and CDR2 is FNYEAQ. Trimming took 0 bases from V and 3 from J; bases not matched to a gene: 7. The CDR3 totals 17 residues. CDR3 DNA: TGTGCCAGCAGCTTAGCGCCTGACAGGGCGGACACCGGGGAGCTGTTTTTT. Translating it yields CASSLAPDRADTGELFF.

The chain recombines TRBV27 with TRBJ2-1; 14 bases fit TRBD2. Trimming took 8 bases from V and 2 from J; bases not matched to a gene: 8. The CDR3 is made up of 17 amino acids. Germline V CDR1 and CDR2: MNHEY, SMNVEV (reference sequence). The DNA for the CDR3 is TGTGCCAGCTGCCCGGGACTAGCGGGGGACCCCTACAATGAGCAGTTCTTC. This sequence encodes CASCPGLAGDPYNEQFF.

This clone has only a few counts. This rearrangement joins TRBV2 to TRBJ1-3; no firm D call. CDR1 and CDR2 (germline): SNHLY, FYNNEI. Trimming took 7 bases from V and 3 from J, leaving 10 bases between them. The CDR3 is 13 residues long. The CDR3 region is CASTLRGGNTIYF. The CDR3 DNA sequence: TGTGCCAGCACTCTACGGGGTGGAAACACCATATATTTT. Full variable domain (remainder filled in from reference TRBV2 and TRBJ1-3): EPEVTQTPSHQVTQMGQEVILRCVPISNHLYFYWYRQILGQKVEFLVSFYNNEISEKSEIFDDQFSVERPDGSNFTLKIRSTKLEDSAMYFCASTLRGGNTIYFGEGSWLTVV.

The chain carries TRBV19 and TRBJ1-2, with TRBD1 matching 8 bases. The CDR3 is 13 residues long. Germline V gene sequence: CDR1 LNHDA, CDR2 SQIVND (reference sequence). V lost 5 bases and J lost 2; bases outside the gene matches: 1. CDR3 coding DNA: TGTGCCAGTAGTGACAGGGGAAACTATGGCTACACCTTC. It yields the protein CASSDRGNYGYTF.